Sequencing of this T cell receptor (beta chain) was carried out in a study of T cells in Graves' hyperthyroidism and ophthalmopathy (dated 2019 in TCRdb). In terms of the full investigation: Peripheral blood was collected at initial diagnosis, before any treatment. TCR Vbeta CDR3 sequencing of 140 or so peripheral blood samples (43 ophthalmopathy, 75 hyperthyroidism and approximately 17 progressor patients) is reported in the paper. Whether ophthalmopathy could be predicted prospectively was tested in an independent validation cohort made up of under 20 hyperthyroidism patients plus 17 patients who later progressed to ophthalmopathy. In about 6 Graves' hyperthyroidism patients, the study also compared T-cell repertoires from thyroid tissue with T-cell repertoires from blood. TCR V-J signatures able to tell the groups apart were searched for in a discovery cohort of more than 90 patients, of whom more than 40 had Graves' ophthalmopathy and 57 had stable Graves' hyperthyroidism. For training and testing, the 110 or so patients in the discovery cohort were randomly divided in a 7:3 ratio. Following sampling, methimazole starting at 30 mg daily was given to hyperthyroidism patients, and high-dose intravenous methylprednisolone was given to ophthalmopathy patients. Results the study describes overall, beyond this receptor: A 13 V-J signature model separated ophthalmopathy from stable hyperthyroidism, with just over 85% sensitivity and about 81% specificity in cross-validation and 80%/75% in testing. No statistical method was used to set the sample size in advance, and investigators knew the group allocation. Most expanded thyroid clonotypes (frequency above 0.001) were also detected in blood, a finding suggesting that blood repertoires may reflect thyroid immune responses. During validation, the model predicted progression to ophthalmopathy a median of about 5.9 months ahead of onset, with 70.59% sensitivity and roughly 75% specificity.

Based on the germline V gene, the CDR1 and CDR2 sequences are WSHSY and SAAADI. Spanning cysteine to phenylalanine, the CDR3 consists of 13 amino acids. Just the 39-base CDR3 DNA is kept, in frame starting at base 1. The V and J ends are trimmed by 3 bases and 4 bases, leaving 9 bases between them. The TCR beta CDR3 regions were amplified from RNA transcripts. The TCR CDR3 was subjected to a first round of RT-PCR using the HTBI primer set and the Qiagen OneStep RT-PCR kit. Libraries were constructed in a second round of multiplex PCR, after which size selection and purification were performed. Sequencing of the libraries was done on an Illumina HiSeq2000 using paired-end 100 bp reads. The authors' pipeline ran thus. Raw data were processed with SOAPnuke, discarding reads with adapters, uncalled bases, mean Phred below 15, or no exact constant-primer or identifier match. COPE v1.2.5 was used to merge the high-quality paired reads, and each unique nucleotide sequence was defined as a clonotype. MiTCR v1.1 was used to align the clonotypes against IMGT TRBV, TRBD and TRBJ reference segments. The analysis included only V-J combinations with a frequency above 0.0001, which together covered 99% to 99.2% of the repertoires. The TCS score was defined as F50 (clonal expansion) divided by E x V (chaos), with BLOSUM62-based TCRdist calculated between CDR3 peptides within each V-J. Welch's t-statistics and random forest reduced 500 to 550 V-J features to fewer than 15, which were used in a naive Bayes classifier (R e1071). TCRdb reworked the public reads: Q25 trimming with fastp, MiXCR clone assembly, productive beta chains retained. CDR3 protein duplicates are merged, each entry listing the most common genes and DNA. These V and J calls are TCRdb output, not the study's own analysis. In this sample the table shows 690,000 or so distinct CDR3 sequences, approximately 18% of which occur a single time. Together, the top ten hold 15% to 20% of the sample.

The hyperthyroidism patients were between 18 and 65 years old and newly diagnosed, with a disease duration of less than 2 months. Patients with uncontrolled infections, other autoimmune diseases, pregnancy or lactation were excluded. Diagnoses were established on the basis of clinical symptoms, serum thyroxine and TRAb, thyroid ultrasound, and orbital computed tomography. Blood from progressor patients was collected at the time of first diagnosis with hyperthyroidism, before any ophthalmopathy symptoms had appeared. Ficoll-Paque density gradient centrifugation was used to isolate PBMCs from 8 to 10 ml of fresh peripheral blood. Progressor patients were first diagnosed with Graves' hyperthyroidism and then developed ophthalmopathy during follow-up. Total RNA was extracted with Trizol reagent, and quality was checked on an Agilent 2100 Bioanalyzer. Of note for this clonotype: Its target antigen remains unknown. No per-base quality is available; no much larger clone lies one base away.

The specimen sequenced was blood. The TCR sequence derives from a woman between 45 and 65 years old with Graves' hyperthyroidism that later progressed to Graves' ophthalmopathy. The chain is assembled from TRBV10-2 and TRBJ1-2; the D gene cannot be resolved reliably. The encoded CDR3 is CASSETLGYGYTF. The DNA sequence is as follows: TGCGCCAGCAGTGAAACCCTGGGCTATGGCTACACCTTC.